This TCR beta chain was documented in a study of blood T cells in healthy people across ages. Germline CDR1 SNHLY, CDR2 FYNNEI. With 9 bases removed from V and 4 bases from J, the gap between germline ends came to 15 bases. CDR3 length: 13 residues. It was with a sample-barcoded 5' primer and a J-beta primer mix that a second PCR of roughly 7 to 12 cycles was run. TCRdb itself ran the 5' RACE reads through MiXCR, one entry per CDR3 protein. The sample lists 910,000 or so distinct CDR3 sequences, approximately 50% occurring once. The TCR sequence derives from an older woman in good health. V and J are TRBV2 and TRBJ2-5, with TRBD2 as a possible D gene (7 bases). Sequencing input: blood. The DNA of the CDR3 is TGTGCCAGTTCAAAGGGGGGGCCAGAGACCCAGTACTTC. Translation: CASSKGGPETQYF.